The rows below give T cell receptor beta chains drawn from one sample of a study of blood T cell repertoires in COVID-19. The protocol was immunoSEQ multiplex PCR, while the TCRdb copy is restricted to in-frame clones and leaves out a portion. The table lists around 130,000 clones, approximately 83% of them singletons, with about 16% in the top ten. The sequencing sample was made of peripheral blood. All receptors come from a woman between 45 and 60 years old with acute or convalescent COVID-19. Each CDR3 is given with its conserved first and last residue. D genes are given only for firm matches. Only some rows state a clone size, as once, few, many or a class for expanded clones.

J: TRBJ1-4
D: NA
size: NA
V: TRBV7-3
CDR3: CASSLSRQDSPSTNEKLFF
DNA: TGTGCCAGCAGCTTAAGCCGACAGGATTCTCCATCAACTAATGAAAAACTGTTTTTT

J: TRBJ1-4
D: TRBD1
size: many
V: TRBV4-2
CDR3: CASSQGQGISLNEKLFF
DNA: TGTGCCAGCAGCCAAGGACAGGGTATAAGCCTAAATGAAAAACTGTTTTTT

J: TRBJ1-1
D: TRBD1
size: NA
V: TRBV29-1
CDR3: CSVEQSTGGTEAFF
DNA: TGCAGCGTTGAACAATCCACAGGGGGCACTGAAGCTTTCTTT

J: TRBJ1-1
D: NA
size: NA
V: TRBV7-3
CDR3: CASSSQGGTEAFF
DNA: TGTGCCAGCAGCTCGCAGGGTGGAACTGAAGCTTTCTTT

J: TRBJ2-7
D: TRBD1
size: NA
V: TRBV6-5
CDR3: CASRTGQGHEQYF
DNA: TGTGCCAGCAGGACCGGACAGGGCCACGAGCAGTACTTC

J: TRBJ1-2
D: TRBD1
size: NA
V: TRBV10-2
CDR3: CASRNRGRPSGYTF
DNA: TGCGCCAGCAGGAACAGGGGGCGTCCCTCTGGCTACACCTTC

J: TRBJ2-2
D: TRBD2
size: NA
V: TRBV11-3
CDR3: CASSLGGSTGELFF
DNA: TGTGCCAGCAGCTTGGGGGGGTCCACCGGGGAGCTGTTTTTT

J: TRBJ2-1
D: TRBD2
size: NA
V: TRBV14
CDR3: CASSHLTSGGLYNEQFF
DNA: TGTGCCAGCAGCCACCTGACTAGCGGGGGCCTCTACAATGAGCAGTTCTTC

J: TRBJ2-1
D: TRBD2
size: NA
V: TRBV28
CDR3: CASSFVGRSNEQFF
DNA: TGTGCCAGCAGTTTTGTCGGGAGGTCCAATGAGCAGTTCTTC

J: TRBJ1-5
D: TRBD1
size: NA
V: TRBV5-6
CDR3: CASSLSAGGFINQPQHF
DNA: TGTGCCAGCAGCTTGTCTGCAGGGGGCTTTATCAATCAGCCCCAGCATTTT

J: TRBJ2-3
D: NA
size: NA
V: TRBV18
CDR3: CASSPSWGGASDTQYF
DNA: TGTGCCAGCTCCCCCTCTTGGGGGGGGGCCTCAGATACGCAGTATTTT

J: TRBJ2-3
D: NA
size: NA
V: TRBV4-1
CDR3: CASSQTTDTTQYF
DNA: TGCGCCAGCAGCCAAACGACAGACACTACGCAGTATTTT

J: TRBJ1-3
D: NA
size: NA
V: TRBV30
CDR3: CAWIPPGGSGNTIYF
DNA: TGTGCCTGGATCCCACCGGGGGGCTCTGGAAACACCATATATTTT

J: TRBJ1-1
D: TRBD1
size: NA
V: TRBV27
CDR3: CASRTGGTEAFF
DNA: TGTGCCAGCAGGACAGGGGGCACTGAAGCTTTCTTT

J: TRBJ1-6
D: TRBD1
size: NA
V: TRBV3-1/TRBV3-2
CDR3: CASSQARQGAYSPLHF
DNA: TGTGCCAGCAGCCAAGCCCGACAGGGGGCCTATTCACCCCTCCACTTT

J: TRBJ1-1
D: NA
size: once
V: TRBV6-1
CDR3: CASSEGPGLNTEAFF
DNA: TGTGCCAGCAGTGAAGGGCCAGGCCTCAACACTGAAGCTTTCTTT

J: TRBJ1-1
D: NA
size: many
V: TRBV18
CDR3: CASSPQPKNTEAFF
DNA: TGTGCCAGCTCACCACAGCCTAAAAACACTGAAGCTTTCTTT

J: TRBJ2-2
D: TRBD1
size: NA
V: TRBV7-8
CDR3: CASSLVGTGGILPTGELFF
DNA: TGTGCCAGCAGCTTAGTTGGGACAGGGGGCATTCTACCCACCGGGGAGCTGTTTTTT

J: TRBJ1-5
D: NA
size: few
V: TRBV15
CDR3: CATSRDRGSNQPQHF
DNA: TGTGCCACCAGCAGAGATCGGGGTAGCAATCAGCCCCAGCATTTT

J: TRBJ2-1
D: NA
size: NA
V: TRBV6-6
CDR3: CASAQGTNNEQFF
DNA: TGTGCCAGCGCGCAGGGGACCAACAATGAGCAGTTCTTC

J: TRBJ1-1
D: NA
size: NA
V: TRBV20-1
CDR3: CSADTGPEAFF
DNA: TGCAGTGCGGATACAGGGCCTGAAGCTTTCTTT

J: TRBJ1-1
D: NA
size: NA
V: TRBV9
CDR3: CASSVSTMNTEAFF
DNA: TGTGCCAGCAGCGTTAGCACCATGAACACTGAAGCTTTCTTT

J: TRBJ1-4
D: TRBD1
size: NA
V: TRBV5-4
CDR3: CASSLQGNGEKLFF
DNA: TGTGCCAGCAGCCTACAGGGGAATGGTGAAAAACTGTTTTTT

J: TRBJ2-3
D: NA
size: NA
V: TRBV5-4
CDR3: CASSPLGGADTQYF
DNA: TGTGCCAGCAGCCCCCTAGGAGGGGCAGATACGCAGTATTTT

J: TRBJ2-1
D: TRBD2
size: NA
V: TRBV5-1
CDR3: CASSKTSGDNEQFF
DNA: TGCGCCAGCAGCAAGACTAGCGGTGACAATGAGCAGTTCTTC

J: TRBJ2-1
D: TRBD2
size: NA
V: TRBV20-1
CDR3: CSASLLAAYNEQFF
DNA: TGCAGTGCTAGTCTGCTAGCGGCCTACAATGAGCAGTTCTTC

J: TRBJ2-7
D: TRBD1
size: NA
V: TRBV12-3/TRBV12-4
CDR3: CASSVSTGVEQYF
DNA: TGTGCCAGCAGTGTCTCAACAGGGGTCGAGCAGTACTTC

J: TRBJ2-3
D: TRBD2
size: NA
V: TRBV7-8
CDR3: CASSLVPPLAGGLISTDTQYF
DNA: TGTGCCAGCAGCTTAGTGCCCCCACTAGCGGGGGGGCTGATTAGCACAGATACGCAGTATTTT

J: TRBJ1-6
D: TRBD1
size: NA
V: TRBV7-2
CDR3: CASSLVGQTNSPLHF
DNA: TGTGCCAGCAGCTTAGTGGGACAGACTAATTCACCCCTCCACTTT

J: TRBJ2-3
D: NA
size: NA
V: TRBV7-9
CDR3: CASSPETGTQYF
DNA: TGTGCCAGCAGCCCAGAAACGGGGACGCAGTATTTT

J: TRBJ1-2
D: TRBD1
size: NA
V: TRBV10-3
CDR3: CAITGQTFYGYTF
DNA: TGTGCCATCACGGGACAGACCTTCTATGGCTACACCTTC

J: TRBJ2-2
D: NA
size: once
V: TRBV18
CDR3: CASSPRQNTGELFF
DNA: TGTGCCAGCTCCCCTAGGCAGAACACCGGGGAGCTGTTTTTT

J: TRBJ1-6
D: NA
size: once
V: TRBV30
CDR3: CAWSVQLQSPLHF
DNA: TGTGCCTGGAGTGTTCAGTTACAATCACCCCTCCACTTT

J: TRBJ1-4
D: TRBD1
size: NA
V: TRBV5-1
CDR3: CASSGGQTTTNEKLFF
DNA: TGCGCCAGCAGCGGGGGACAGACAACAACTAATGAAAAACTGTTTTTT

J: TRBJ1-6
D: NA
size: NA
V: TRBV6-2/TRBV6-3
CDR3: CASSYSRSQGRADSPLHF
DNA: TGTGCCAGCAGTTACTCGAGGTCGCAGGGTAGGGCGGATTCACCCCTCCACTTT

J: TRBJ1-1
D: NA
size: NA
V: TRBV30
CDR3: CAWRRTNTEAFF
DNA: TGTGCCTGGAGAAGGACTAACACTGAAGCTTTCTTT

J: TRBJ1-6
D: NA
size: NA
V: TRBV5-1
CDR3: CASSRTRDSPLHF
DNA: TGCGCCAGCAGCAGGACGAGGGATTCACCCCTCCACTTT

J: TRBJ1-5
D: TRBD1
size: NA
V: TRBV10-2
CDR3: CASRAGTGGFHSNQPQHF
DNA: TGCGCCAGCAGAGCCGGGACAGGGGGCTTTCATAGCAATCAGCCCCAGCATTTT

J: TRBJ2-1
D: NA
size: NA
V: TRBV5-4
CDR3: CASSLKAGPGIRSYNEQFF
DNA: TGTGCCAGCAGCTTGAAAGCTGGGCCAGGGATTCGCTCCTACAATGAGCAGTTCTTC

J: TRBJ1-5
D: NA
size: NA
V: TRBV10-3
CDR3: CATSQGKDQPQHF
DNA: TGTGCCACCTCCCAGGGGAAGGATCAGCCCCAGCATTTT

J: TRBJ2-4
D: TRBD2
size: NA
V: TRBV3-1/TRBV3-2
CDR3: CASSQGLAGGYIQYF
DNA: TGTGCCAGCAGCCAAGGACTAGCGGGGGGATACATTCAGTACTTC

J: TRBJ2-3
D: TRBD2
size: NA
V: TRBV2
CDR3: CASSGLAGGGTDTQYF
DNA: TGTGCCAGCAGCGGACTAGCGGGGGGAGGGACAGATACGCAGTATTTT